Sequencing of this TCR beta chain was carried out in a study of STAT5B mutations in CD4+ large granular lymphocyte leukemia. Study-wide results and limits: Main leukemic clonotypes were patient-specific, but roughly 26% appeared at low frequency elsewhere. Data were not HLA-matched across samples. Compared with healthy controls (2/35), patient top clones favored TRBV06 (8/27).

The CDR3 spans 15 residues. The germline V gene encodes CDR1 SQVTM and CDR2 ANQGSEA. Unmatched junction bases numbered 12, after V lost 7 bases and J lost 3 bases. Healthy controls were blood donor buffy coats. For this clone: The antigen is undetermined.

Clones were read by immunoSEQ multiplex PCR, and TCRdb kept only the in-frame ones, dropping some. The table includes about 35,000 clones, under 80% detected once. This chain uses TRBV29-1 with TRBJ2-1; 7 bases fit TRBD2. The source material was CD4+ T cells from blood buffy coats. The sequence was obtained from a human donor in good health. CDR3 amino acids: CSALGSSGNYNEQFF. CDR3 bases: TGCAGCGCGTTGGGGTCTAGCGGAAACTACAATGAGCAGTTCTTC.